These 19 T cell receptor beta chains share one sample of origin, sequenced in a study of blood T cell repertoires in COVID-19. Clones were read by immunoSEQ multiplex PCR, and TCRdb kept only the in-frame ones, dropping some. The profile shows some 80,000 clones, about four fifths of them singletons. Sequencing was done on a sample of peripheral blood. These receptors all come from a woman in her seventies with acute or convalescent COVID-19.

The rearrangement joins TRBV3-1 (or the pseudogene TRBV3-2) to TRBJ1-5; D unclear. The germline CDR1 and CDR2 sequences are LGHDT and YNNKEL (reference sequence). The CDR3 totals 12 residues. V lost 4 bases, J lost 6 bases, and 7 bases lay in between. The chain's CDR3 is CASSLGGQPQHF. In DNA, the CDR3 is TGTGCCAGCAGCCTCGGTGGTCAGCCCCAGCATTTT.

This chain joins TRBV5-1 and TRBJ2-3, with D possibly TRBD2 on 5 matching bases. Trimming cost V 6 bases and J 4 bases, with 18 bases left between them. The CDR3 covers 15 residues. The V gene's germline CDR1 is SGHRS and CDR2 YFSETQ. DNA for the CDR3: TGCGCCAGCATGCAATTGGGGAGTAGCGCAGATACGCAGTATTTT. Translated: CASMQLGSSADTQYF.

The rearrangement links TRBV19 to TRBJ2-2; 8 nucleotides line up with TRBD1. With V trimmed by 8 bases and J by 2 bases, 10 bases remained unmatched. Per germline, CDR1 LNHDA and CDR2 SQIVND (reference sequence). This CDR3 is built from 16 residues. In nucleotides, the CDR3 is TGTGCCAGTTCCAGGGGGCACAACTCAAACACCGGGGAGCTGTTTTTT. This encodes CASSRGHNSNTGELFF.

This clone has a handful of counts. The chain uses TRBV19 and TRBJ1-5; TRBD1 agrees at 8 bases. V lost 9 bases to trimming and J lost 1 base; unmatched junction nucleotides: 11. This CDR3 is 16 amino acids long. Germline CDR1 LNHDA, CDR2 SQIVND (reference sequence). Here the CDR3 DNA reads TGTGCCAGCATGAGACAGGGGATTAAGAGCAATCAGCCCCAGCATTTT. This sequence encodes CASMRQGIKSNQPQHF.

CDR3 coding DNA: TGTGCCAGCAGACGGACAGGGAACAATCAGCCCCAGCATTTT. Translating gives CASRRTGNNQPQHF. This sequence joins TRBV6-5 and TRBJ1-5; TRBD1 matches 8 bases. Germline-derived CDR1 and CDR2 are MNHEY and SVGAGI. V gave up 6 bases and J gave up 3 bases; unmatched junction bases: 4. This CDR3 region has 14 residues.

The chain employs TRBV27 and TRBJ2-5; tentatively, D is TRBD1 (5 bases). The CDR3 length is 13 residues. Trimming left V 6 bases short and J 0 bases short, with 8 bases between. Germline V lookup: CDR1 MNHEY, CDR2 SMNVEV (reference sequence). The CDR3 DNA reads TGTGCCAGCAGGTCGGACAACCAAGAGACCCAGTACTTC. Its translation is CASRSDNQETQYF.

This chain's CDR3 is CASSIPRGEQFF. DNA of the CDR3: TGTGCCAGCAGCATACCCCGAGGTGAGCAGTTCTTC. The rearrangement joins TRBV6-2 or TRBV6-3 to TRBJ2-1; D is unclear. Germline CDR1 and CDR2: MNHEY and SVGEGT. V was clipped by 6 bases and J by 9 bases, with 12 bases between them. The CDR3 is 12 amino acids.

The V gene is TRBV7-3, the J gene TRBJ1-5; the D is unclear. The V and J ends lost 2 bases and 1 base respectively, with 3 bases between them. The CDR3 contains 13 residues. CDR1 and CDR2 (germline): SGHTA, FQGTGA. CDR3 in amino acids: CASSLESNQPQHF. In DNA form, the CDR3 reads TGTGCCAGCAGCTTAGAGAGCAATCAGCCCCAGCATTTT.

The chain couples TRBV5-1 to TRBJ1-3; 9 nucleotides align to TRBD1. CDR3 length: 15 amino acids. The V gene end was trimmed by 5 bases and the J gene end by 0 bases; junction bases not matched to a gene: 3. Looked up from germline, CDR1 is SGHRS and CDR2 is YFSETQ. The DNA of the CDR3 is TGCGCCAGCAGAGAGACAGGGGGCTCTGGAAACACCATATATTTT. Protein product: CASRETGGSGNTIYF.

This clone was detected only once. The rearrangement joins TRBV15 to TRBJ2-7; TRBD2 matches 9 bases. Germline assignment: CDR1 LNHNV and CDR2 YYDKDF (reference sequence). J was trimmed by 2 bases and V by 1 base; bases with no gene match: 6. The CDR3 extends over 16 amino acids. The CDR3 coding sequence is TGTGCCACCAGCAGAGGCCGAGTAGCGGGAGCCTACGAGCAGTACTTC. Protein: CATSRGRVAGAYEQYF.

The chain links TRBV14 to TRBJ1-3, with a weak D call TRBD1 (6 bases). This CDR3 is 12 amino acids long. Per germline, CDR1 SGHDN and CDR2 FVKESK. Trimming took 8 bases from V and 4 from J, leaving 9 bases between them. CDR3: CASRGGGNTIYF. The CDR3 nucleotides read TGTGCCAGCCGGGGGGGCGGAAACACCATATATTTT.

The chain is built from TRBV10-1 and TRBJ2-2, with D tentatively TRBD1 (5 bases). With 6 bases removed from V and 4 bases from J, the gap between germline ends came to 9 bases. This CDR3 region has 13 residues. Germline V gene sequence: CDR1 WNHNN, CDR2 SYGVQD (reference sequence). The CDR3 loop is CASSGQVTGELFF. Written as DNA, the CDR3 is TGCGCCAGCAGCGGACAAGTCACCGGGGAGCTGTTTTTT.

V is TRBV3-1 (or the pseudogene TRBV3-2) and J is TRBJ2-1, with 12 nucleotides matching TRBD2. The J segment lost 8 bases and the V segment lost 7 bases, leaving 6 bases of the junction unmatched. Looked up from germline, CDR1 is LGHDT and CDR2 is YNNKEL (reference sequence). The CDR3 has 14 residues. The CDR3 DNA sequence: TGTGCCAGCACCGCTAGCGGGAGGGCCCATGAGCAGTTCTTC. Translated, it gives CASTASGRAHEQFF.

The CDR3 region is CASSQSRGSGSPLHF. CDR3 DNA sequence: TGTGCCAGCAGCCAAAGCCGGGGGTCAGGATCACCCCTCCACTTT. This sequence joins TRBV4-2 and TRBJ1-6; TRBD1 might be the D (5 bases). Germline-derived CDR1 and CDR2 are LGHNA and YNFKEQ. V was clipped by 2 bases and J by 10 bases, with 15 bases between them. The CDR3 totals 15 residues.

This clone appeared a single time. The chain has TRBV6-6 and TRBJ2-1; D may be TRBD1 (5 bases). V lost 6 bases to trimming and J lost 3 bases, with 9 bases between them. This CDR3 is 13 amino acids long. Germline loops: CDR1 MNHNY, CDR2 SVGAGI (reference sequence). The CDR3 sequence is CASSSDSYNEQFF. The DNA of the CDR3 is TGTGCCAGCAGCTCCGACAGCTACAATGAGCAGTTCTTC.

This chain's CDR3 is CASGPPTDTLLQETQYF. The CDR3 DNA reads as TGTGCTAGTGGTCCCCCGACAGACACCCTACTCCAAGAGACCCAGTACTTC. The genes are TRBV12-5 and TRBJ2-5, with a possible D match to TRBD1 (5 bases). CDR1 and CDR2 from the germline V gene are LGHNT and FRNRAP. Trimming pared 5 bases from V and 1 base from J, leaving 20 bases between. This CDR3 contains 17 residues.

This chain joins TRBV7-8 and TRBJ2-7; 10 bases are a match to TRBD2. CDR3 size: 15 residues. Germline trimming cut 5 bases from V and 2 bases from J; bases unmatched to any gene: 6. Germline lookup yields CDR1 SGHVS and CDR2 FQNEAQ. CDR3 in amino acids: CASSIRTSGTYEQYF. CDR3 nucleotides: TGTGCCAGCAGCATAAGGACTAGCGGAACCTACGAGCAGTACTTC.

J is TRBJ2-7 and V is TRBV7-9; weak D call: TRBD2 (5 bases). CDR1 is SEHNR, CDR2 FQNEAQ, per germline (reference sequence). Trimming took 2 bases from V and 6 from J, leaving 17 bases between them. The CDR3 length is 15 residues. In DNA, the CDR3 is TGTGCCAGCAGCTTACTGACGTCGCATGCGGGCGAGCAGTACTTC. Residues: CASSLLTSHAGEQYF.

J is TRBJ2-1 and V is TRBV15; the D gene could be TRBD1 or TRBD2 (7 bases each). CDR1 LNHNV and CDR2 YYDKDF come from the germline V gene (reference sequence). V was trimmed by 7 bases and J by 5 bases, leaving 24 bases between them. This CDR3 is 17 amino acids long. The CDR3 protein is CATTRGRGASGDNEQFF. The CDR3 nucleotides read TGTGCCACCACCAGGGGGAGGGGGGCTAGCGGCGACAATGAGCAGTTCTTC.